One sample yielded the 19 T cell receptor beta chains listed below, sequenced in a study of T cell clonotyping in hematopoietic cell transplantation. Sequenced by immunoSEQ multiplex PCR; TCRdb stores in-frame clones only, minus some. The sample lists more than 12,000 clones; 94% were seen once. The sequencing here drew on PBMCs, taken 30 days after allogeneic stem cell transplant. The receptors stem from a male patient aged 60-70 years who had an allogeneic stem cell transplant from an unrelated donor, so the T cells may come from the graft donor. Some clones in this sample may be carry-over from other donors' samples.

This CDR3 reads CASSLVGGTGNTIYF. Written as DNA, the CDR3 is TGTGCCAGCAGCTTGGTAGGGGGGACTGGAAACACCATATATTTT. V is TRBV11-2 and J is TRBJ1-3; D is possibly TRBD1 (6 bases). Germline CDR1 is SGHAT and CDR2 is FQNNGV. The CDR3 extends over 15 amino acids. The V end was cut by 3 bases, the J end by 2 bases, with 11 bases between. The variable domain in full, with the rest retrieved from reference TRBV11-2 and TRBJ1-3, is EAGVAQSPRYKIIEKRQSVAFWCNPISGHATLYWYQQILGQGPKLLIQFQNNGVVDDSQLPKDRFSAERLKGVDSTLKIQPAKLEDSAVYLCASSLVGGTGNTIYFGEGSWLTVV.

V and J are TRBV5-6 and TRBJ1-5; TRBD1 aligns across 9 bases. This CDR3 contains 15 residues. With 0 bases clipped from V and 4 bases from J, the junction kept 2 bases outside the gene matches. The germline gives CDR1 SGHDT, CDR2 YYEEEE. The CDR3 nucleotides read TGTGCCAGCAGCTTGGCTGACAGGGGGAATCAGCCCCAGCATTTT. Amino acids: CASSLADRGNQPQHF.

This rearrangement joins TRBV7-9 to TRBJ1-2; D remains ambiguous. The CDR3 is made up of 11 amino acids. Trimming removed 2 bases from V and 8 bases from J, with 6 bases in between. Per germline, CDR1 SEHNR and CDR2 FQNEAQ (reference sequence). The chain's CDR3 is CASSLWVGYTF. Written as DNA, the CDR3 is TGTGCCAGCAGCTTATGGGTGGGCTACACCTTC.

The J gene is TRBJ1-1, the V gene TRBV30, with TRBD1 identical over 8 bases. CDR3 length: 14 amino acids. V lost 5 bases to trimming and J lost 1 base; unmatched junction nucleotides: 6. Germline V lookup: CDR1 GTSNPN, CDR2 SVGIG (reference sequence). The CDR3 sequence: CAWSNRGGNTEAFF. CDR3 DNA: TGTGCCTGGTCTAACAGGGGGGGGAACACTGAAGCTTTCTTT.

This chain connects TRBV7-2 to TRBJ1-4; 7 nucleotides agree with TRBD1. The ends lost 3 bases at V and 0 bases at J; junction bases unmatched: 4. Germline V gene sequence: CDR1 SGHTA, CDR2 FQGNSA. This CDR3 has 16 residues. CDR3 loop: CASSLRDRSTNEKLFF. CDR3 DNA: TGTGCCAGCAGCTTGAGGGACAGATCAACTAATGAAAAACTGTTTTTT.

The chain employs TRBV28 and TRBJ1-2, with D tentatively TRBD1 (5 bases). Germline V lookup: CDR1 MDHEN, CDR2 SYDVKM. V was clipped by 11 bases and J by 2 bases, with 18 bases between them. The CDR3 has 14 residues. The chain's CDR3 is CAGKGRNINYGYTF. In DNA form, the CDR3 reads TGTGCCGGTAAGGGACGGAATATCAACTATGGCTACACCTTC.

The chain employs TRBV6-1 and TRBJ1-2; TRBD1 might be the D (5 bases). This CDR3 has 16 residues. Trimming shortened V by 0 bases and J by 6 bases, and 17 bases separated the two germline ends. Germline lookup yields CDR1 MNHNS and CDR2 SASEGT. CDR3 nucleotide sequence: TGTGCCAGCAGTGAAGCCGGGACTCCTAGGCCGCATGGCTACACCTTC. Translated, it gives CASSEAGTPRPHGYTF.

This chain connects TRBV27 to TRBJ2-2; 12 bases match TRBD2. Germline loops: CDR1 MNHEY, CDR2 SMNVEV (reference sequence). The CDR3 spans 18 residues. J gave up 3 bases and V 5 bases, and 10 bases lay outside the gene matches. CDR3 DNA: TGTGCCAGCAGTCTAGCGGGGGGGATGGGTGATTACACCGGGGAGCTGTTTTTT. As protein: CASSLAGGMGDYTGELFF.

This chain connects TRBV25-1 to TRBJ1-2; 9 bases are shared with TRBD1. Germline assignment: CDR1 MGHDK and CDR2 SYGVNS. CDR3 size: 16 residues. With V trimmed by 3 bases and J by 4 bases, 9 bases remained unmatched. The CDR3 DNA reads TGTGCCAGCAGTGACGCCCGACAGGGGGATTCCTATGGCTACACCTTC. It specifies CASSDARQGDSYGYTF.

This sequence joins TRBV19 and TRBJ1-1, with D hard to call. With 3 bases removed from V and 2 bases from J, the gap between germline ends came to 7 bases. Germline values: CDR1 LNHDA, CDR2 SQIVND (reference sequence). CDR3 length: 13 residues. In nucleotides, the CDR3 is TGTGCCAGTAGTATTTCAGTCAACACTGAAGCTTTCTTT. Amino acids: CASSISVNTEAFF.

This chain uses TRBV10-3 with TRBJ2-3; 7 bases line up with TRBD2. CDR3 size: 17 residues. J gave up 2 bases and V 4 bases, and 12 bases lay outside the gene matches. Germline V gene sequence: CDR1 ENHRY, CDR2 SYGVKD. CDR3 in DNA: TGTGCCATCAGTGGGTTAAACAGCGGGGCCCCCACAGATACGCAGTATTTT. Protein sequence: CAISGLNSGAPTDTQYF.

The chain has TRBV2 and TRBJ1-1; 8 nucleotides align to TRBD1. The CDR3 length is 14 residues. V gave up 8 bases and J gave up 4 bases; unmatched junction bases: 9. Germline V CDR1 and CDR2: SNHLY, FYNNEI. The CDR3 DNA reads TGTGCCAGCTCGGACAGGGTCGGGGGCACTGAAGCTTTCTTT. Its protein product is CASSDRVGGTEAFF.

The V gene is TRBV30, the J gene TRBJ2-2; 10 bases line up with TRBD2. This CDR3 is 14 amino acids long. Trimming cost V 5 bases and J 1 base; bases outside gene matches: 1. Germline V gene lookup returns CDR1 GTSNPN and CDR2 SVGIG (reference sequence). CDR3 in amino acids: CAWGLAVNTGELFF. The CDR3 bases are TGTGCCTGGGGACTAGCGGTGAACACCGGGGAGCTGTTTTTT.

V is TRBV5-6 and J is TRBJ2-7; no definite D call. The V end lost 7 bases, the J end lost 0 bases, and 14 bases lay between the germline ends. Looked up from germline, CDR1 is SGHDT and CDR2 is YYEEEE. CDR3 length equals 14 residues. The CDR3 coding sequence is TGTGCCAGCCACGACATATCCTCCTCCTACGAGCAGTACTTC. This codes for CASHDISSSYEQYF.

This sequence joins TRBV7-2 and TRBJ2-3, with D perhaps matching TRBD1 or TRBD2 (6 bases each). Trimming removed 3 bases at V and 9 bases at J, with 16 bases between. In germline, CDR1 is SGHTA, CDR2 FQGNSA. The CDR3 has 14 amino acids. CDR3 protein: CASSFGGPEYTQYF. Here the CDR3 DNA reads TGTGCCAGCAGCTTCGGGGGCCCGGAGTACACGCAGTATTTT.

This sequence joins TRBV7-8 and TRBJ2-3; 10 nucleotides agree with TRBD2. Trimming cost V 1 base and J 0 bases; bases outside gene matches: 13. Looked up from germline, CDR1 is SGHVS and CDR2 is FQNEAQ. The CDR3 totals 20 residues. DNA of the CDR3: TGTGCCAGCAGCTTAGTCGGGCGGGAGTCTAGCGGGGGAAGCACAGATACGCAGTATTTT. Protein: CASSLVGRESSGGSTDTQYF.

Only a few counts were recorded for this clone. This CDR3 reads CASSEGTGIGGTEAFF. The CDR3 DNA is TGTGCCAGCAGTGAAGGGACAGGGATTGGGGGCACTGAAGCTTTCTTT. V is TRBV6-1 and J is TRBJ1-1; 8 bases agree with TRBD1. V shed 1 base, J shed 4 bases, and the junction held 8 bases outside the gene matches. CDR1 is MNHNS and CDR2 is SASEGT in the germline V gene. The CDR3 is made up of 16 amino acids.

In DNA, the CDR3 is TGTGCCAGCAACAGGGGACAGGGGGATGGCTACACCTTC. It codes for CASNRGQGDGYTF. The gene calls are TRBV6-5 and TRBJ1-2, with TRBD1 matching 11 bases. J lost 6 bases, V lost 7 bases, and 4 bases had no gene match. Germline V CDR1 and CDR2: MNHEY, SVGAGI. The CDR3 loop spans 13 amino acids.

The J gene is TRBJ2-5, the V gene TRBV7-2; 7 positions match TRBD2. This CDR3 contains 15 residues. The V segment lost 2 bases and the J segment 5 bases; nucleotides outside the gene matches: 8. Germline CDR1 and CDR2: SGHTA and FQGNSA. CDR3 sequence: CASSLNRGVVETQYF. The CDR3 DNA follows: TGTGCCAGCAGCTTAAATCGGGGGGTGGTTGAGACCCAGTACTTC.